Presented here are 8 T cell receptor beta chains from one specimen sequenced in a study of T cells in Graves' hyperthyroidism and ophthalmopathy. Amplification yielded TCR beta CDR3 regions, with RNA transcripts as the source. The primer set for the first-round RT-PCR of the TCR CDR3 was HTBI. MiXCR was run by TCRdb on the multiplex PCR reads, yielding one entry per CDR3 protein. The sample includes around 450,000 distinct CDR3 sequences, 15% to 17% seen only once; the top ten take less than 15%. The sample was blood. The receptors here all came from a woman younger than 35 with Graves' hyperthyroidism.

Many counts were recorded for this clonotype. The CDR3 protein is CASRGFSGATGNTIYF. In nucleotides, the CDR3 is TGTGCCAGCAGGGGTTTCTCCGGGGCTACTGGAAACACCATATATTTT. The V gene is TRBV2, the J gene TRBJ1-3; possibly TRBD1 for D (5 bases). In germline, CDR1 is SNHLY, CDR2 FYNNEI. The CDR3 extends over 16 amino acids. V was cut by 6 bases and J by 2 bases, with 17 bases left in between.

This clonotype was observed many times. This chain uses TRBV6-4 with TRBJ1-2; D uncertain. Germline V lookup: CDR1 MRHNA, CDR2 SNTAGT. V lost 4 bases and J lost 4, with 16 bases in between. CDR3 length: 15 residues. CDR3 nucleotides: TGTGCCAGCAGTGTTGATTATGGGGTTGGCTATGGCTACACCTTC. Translation gives CASSVDYGVGYGYTF.

Ten or more counts support this clonotype. V and J are TRBV27 and TRBJ2-7; 10 nucleotides line up with TRBD1. CDR1 is MNHEY, CDR2 SMNVEV, per germline (reference sequence). J gave up 2 bases and V 5 bases, and 9 bases lay outside the gene matches. This CDR3 region has 16 residues. In DNA, the CDR3 is TGTGCCAGCAGTCCATACGCGGGACAGGGGACCTACGAGCAGTACTTC. Translating it yields CASSPYAGQGTYEQYF.

The rearrangement joins TRBV7-3 to TRBJ1-1; a weak D match, TRBD1 (6 bases). Between the trimmed V and J ends, which lost 1 base and 0 bases, there was a span of 12 bases. CDR3 length equals 16 residues. Germline V lookup: CDR1 SGHTA, CDR2 FQGTGA. CDR3 nucleotide sequence: TGTGCCAGCAGCTTAAATCTCGGGGGGCTGAACACTGAAGCTTTCTTT. It translates to CASSLNLGGLNTEAFF.

In its sample, this clonotype was seen many times. The rearrangement uses TRBV5-1 and TRBJ1-4; 8 bases are a match to TRBD1. From germline, CDR1 is SGHRS and CDR2 YFSETQ. V lost 4 bases, J lost 8 bases, and 10 bases stayed unmatched. This CDR3 is 15 amino acids long. The CDR3 DNA sequence: TGCGCCAGCAGCCCACTGGACAGGGATGGCGAAAAACTGTTTTTT. Translating it yields CASSPLDRDGEKLFF.

The gene calls are TRBV24-1 and TRBJ2-3, with D tentatively TRBD1 or TRBD2 (5 bases each). Germline V gene data show CDR1 as KGHDR and CDR2 as SFDVKD. The CDR3 is 13 residues long. V was pared by 5 bases and J by 5 bases, with 10 bases between. In DNA form, the CDR3 reads TGTGCCACCAGTGGGCAGAGGGGAGATACGCAGTATTTT. The encoded protein is CATSGQRGDTQYF.

The chain links TRBV2 to TRBJ1-5; possible D gene TRBD1, 5 bases. There are 15 residues in the CDR3. The V gene's germline CDR1 is SNHLY and CDR2 FYNNEI. V shed 1 base and J shed 0 bases, with 7 bases lying between them. CDR3 DNA sequence: TGTGCCAGCAGTGAAGAGGGGAATAGCAATCAGCCCCAGCATTTT. Translating gives CASSEEGNSNQPQHF.

This sequence joins TRBV9 and TRBJ2-3, with 12 bases that match TRBD2. CDR3 length: 17 amino acids. Germline lookup yields CDR1 SGDLS and CDR2 YYNGEE. After removal of 3 bases from V and 4 bases from J, the junction contained 9 bases not matched to a gene. This chain's CDR3 is CASSAFETSGSADTQYF. For the CDR3, the DNA is TGTGCCAGCAGCGCGTTCGAGACTAGCGGGAGCGCAGATACGCAGTATTTT.